Listed below are T cell receptor beta chains from one sample, sequenced in a study of beta chain features in type 1 diabetes. The method was immunoSEQ multiplex PCR; TCRdb's version includes in-frame clones alone and lacks a portion of them. This sample yields approximately 100,000 clones, of which around 30% are seen a single time; 0.53% belongs to the top ten. Sequencing was performed on central memory CD4+ T cells from blood. The receptors originated from a woman younger than 35 with type 1 diabetes. Both conserved end residues are part of each CDR3. A D gene is named only where the DNA matches it firmly. Size is stated for part of the rows, as once, few or many counts, or as a class when the clone is expanded.

J gene: TRBJ1-5
D gene: NA
clone size: NA
V gene: TRBV7-9
CDR3 DNA: TGTGCCAGCAGCTTGCAGCCAGGCCAGCCCCAGCATTTT
CDR3 protein: CASSLQPGQPQHF

J gene: TRBJ2-2
D gene: NA
clone size: few
V gene: TRBV7-2
CDR3 DNA: TGTGCCAGCAGCTTATCCGGAGGCTGGGTAGAGCTGTTTTTT
CDR3 protein: CASSLSGGWVELFF

J gene: TRBJ2-2
D gene: NA
clone size: NA
V gene: TRBV5-4
CDR3 DNA: TGTGCCAGCAGCTTGGCAGGATTGAACACCGGGGAGCTGTTTTTT
CDR3 protein: CASSLAGLNTGELFF

J gene: TRBJ2-7
D gene: NA
clone size: NA
V gene: TRBV4-1
CDR3 DNA: TGCGCCAGCAGCCAAGATGTCATCCTTCGGGAGCAGTACTTC
CDR3 protein: CASSQDVILREQYF

J gene: TRBJ2-3
D gene: NA
clone size: NA
V gene: TRBV9
CDR3 DNA: TGTGCCAGCAGCACCGAGGGGGGGAGCACAGATACGCAGTATTTT
CDR3 protein: CASSTEGGSTDTQYF

J gene: TRBJ1-1
D gene: TRBD1
clone size: NA
V gene: TRBV28
CDR3 DNA: TGTGCCGGCACAGGGGGCTGGAACACTGAAGCTTTCTTT
CDR3 protein: CAGTGGWNTEAFF

J gene: TRBJ2-1
D gene: NA
clone size: few
V gene: TRBV6-1
CDR3 DNA: TGTGCCAGCAGTGAAGCCCGCCCGGGGTACAATGAGCAGTTCTTC
CDR3 protein: CASSEARPGYNEQFF

J gene: TRBJ2-1
D gene: TRBD1
clone size: NA
V gene: TRBV18
CDR3 DNA: TGTGCCAGCTCACGCACTGGACAGGTGATATACAATGAGCAGTTCTTC
CDR3 protein: CASSRTGQVIYNEQFF

J gene: TRBJ2-5
D gene: TRBD2
clone size: once
V gene: TRBV7-6
CDR3 DNA: TGTGCCAGCAGAAAGGTAGCGGGAGCGGCGGAGACCCAGTACTTC
CDR3 protein: CASRKVAGAAETQYF

J gene: TRBJ1-5
D gene: TRBD1
clone size: few
V gene: TRBV19
CDR3 DNA: TGTGCCAGCCAAGTAACAGGGGTATCTAGCAATCAGCCCCAGCATTTT
CDR3 protein: CASQVTGVSSNQPQHF